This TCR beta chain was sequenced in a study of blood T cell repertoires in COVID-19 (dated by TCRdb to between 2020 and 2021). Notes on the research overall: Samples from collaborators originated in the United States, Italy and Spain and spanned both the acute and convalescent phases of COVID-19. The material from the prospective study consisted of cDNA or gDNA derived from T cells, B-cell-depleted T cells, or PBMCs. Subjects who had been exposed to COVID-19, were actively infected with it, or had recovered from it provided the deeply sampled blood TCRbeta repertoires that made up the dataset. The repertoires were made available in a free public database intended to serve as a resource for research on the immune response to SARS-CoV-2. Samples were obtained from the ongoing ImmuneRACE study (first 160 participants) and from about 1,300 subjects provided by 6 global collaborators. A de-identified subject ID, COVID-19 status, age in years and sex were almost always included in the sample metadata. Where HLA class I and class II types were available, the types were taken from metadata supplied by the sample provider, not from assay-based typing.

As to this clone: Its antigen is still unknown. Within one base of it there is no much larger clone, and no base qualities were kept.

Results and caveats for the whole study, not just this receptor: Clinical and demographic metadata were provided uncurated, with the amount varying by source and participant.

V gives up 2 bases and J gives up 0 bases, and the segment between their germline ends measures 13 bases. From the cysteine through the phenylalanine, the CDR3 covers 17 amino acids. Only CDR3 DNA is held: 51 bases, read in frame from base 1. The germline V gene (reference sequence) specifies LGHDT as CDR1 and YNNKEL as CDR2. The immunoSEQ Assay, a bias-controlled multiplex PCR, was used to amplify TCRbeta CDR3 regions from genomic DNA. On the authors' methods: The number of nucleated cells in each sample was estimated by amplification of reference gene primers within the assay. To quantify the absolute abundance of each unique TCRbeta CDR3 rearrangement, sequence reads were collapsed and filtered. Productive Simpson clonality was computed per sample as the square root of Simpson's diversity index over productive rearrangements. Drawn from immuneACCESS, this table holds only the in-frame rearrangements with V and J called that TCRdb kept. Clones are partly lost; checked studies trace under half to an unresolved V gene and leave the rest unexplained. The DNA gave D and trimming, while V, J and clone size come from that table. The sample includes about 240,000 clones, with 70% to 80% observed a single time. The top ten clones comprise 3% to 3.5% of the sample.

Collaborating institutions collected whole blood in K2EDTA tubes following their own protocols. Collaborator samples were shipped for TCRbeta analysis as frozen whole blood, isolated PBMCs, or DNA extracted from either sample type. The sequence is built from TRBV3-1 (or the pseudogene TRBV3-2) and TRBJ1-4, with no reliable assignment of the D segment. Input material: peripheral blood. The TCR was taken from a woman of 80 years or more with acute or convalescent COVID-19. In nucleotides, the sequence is TGTGCCAGCAGCCAAAGCGCCTACCGGGCAACTAATGAAAAACTGTTTTTT. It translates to CASSQSAYRATNEKLFF.